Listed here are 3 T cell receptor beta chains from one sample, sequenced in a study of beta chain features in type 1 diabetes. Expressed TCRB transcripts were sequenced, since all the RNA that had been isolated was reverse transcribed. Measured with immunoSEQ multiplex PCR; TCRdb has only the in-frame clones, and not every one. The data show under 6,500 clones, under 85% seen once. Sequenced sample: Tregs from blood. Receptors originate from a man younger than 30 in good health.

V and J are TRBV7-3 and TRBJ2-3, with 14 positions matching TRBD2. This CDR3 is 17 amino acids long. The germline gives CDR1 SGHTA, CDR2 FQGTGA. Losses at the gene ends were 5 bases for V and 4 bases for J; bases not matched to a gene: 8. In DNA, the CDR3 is TGTGCCAGCAGCGCGGGACTAGCGGGGGACCCGCCAGATACGCAGTATTTT. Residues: CASSAGLAGDPPDTQYF.

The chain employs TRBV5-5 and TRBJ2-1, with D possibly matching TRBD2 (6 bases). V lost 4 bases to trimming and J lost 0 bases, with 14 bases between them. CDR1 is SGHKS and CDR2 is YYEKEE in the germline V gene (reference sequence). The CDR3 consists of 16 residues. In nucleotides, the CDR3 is TGTGCCAGCAGCGCCCGCCGGGACTTCTCCTACAATGAGCAGTTCTTC. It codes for CASSARRDFSYNEQFF.

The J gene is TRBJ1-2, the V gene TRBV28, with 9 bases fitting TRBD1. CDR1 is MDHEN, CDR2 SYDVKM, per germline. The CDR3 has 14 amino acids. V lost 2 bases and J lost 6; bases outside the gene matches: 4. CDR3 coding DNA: TGTGCCAGCAGTTTACGGGACAGGGTCAATGGCTACACCTTC. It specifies CASSLRDRVNGYTF.